Presented here are 6 T cell receptor beta chains from one specimen sequenced in a study of CD8 T cells in cerebrospinal fluid in Alzheimer's disease. TCRdb reprocessed the 10x single-cell sequencing reads and stores each CDR3 protein as one record, lacking DNA. Seen in this sample are around 1,200 distinct CDR3 sequences; the ten most common clones hold around 10%. Specimen: cerebrospinal fluid. These receptors were taken from a human donor in good health.

According to its frequency, this clonotype is medium-sized (0.01 to 0.1%). The chain couples TRBV5-8 to TRBJ2-1. The CDR3 covers 12 residues. Germline V gene lookup returns CDR1 SGHTS and CDR2 YDEGEE. The CDR3 loop reads CASSHVVNEQFF.

Considering frequency, this clonotype is large. The chain is built from TRBV15 and TRBJ2-1; the TCRdb call, TRBD1, lacks DNA for checking. CDR1 is LNHNV, CDR2 YYDKDF, per germline (reference sequence). This CDR3 region has 15 residues. The CDR3 region is CATSSQPLGDNEQFF.

In terms of frequency, this clonotype is medium-sized (0.01 to 0.1%). The rearrangement uses TRBV5-1 and TRBJ2-1; TCRdb indicates TRBD2, and absent DNA this call remains unverified. Germline V gene sequence: CDR1 SGHRS, CDR2 YFSETQ. CDR3 length: 17 amino acids. This CDR3 reads CASSWGLAGPTVNEQFF.

Judged by frequency, this clonotype is medium-sized. The chain recombines TRBV9 with TRBJ2-1; TCRdb's D call, TRBD1, is unchecked because there is no DNA. Germline CDR1 SGDLS, CDR2 YYNGEE. This CDR3 has 15 amino acids. The CDR3 sequence: CASSRDAGTYNEQFF. Full variable domain (remainder filled in from reference TRBV9 and TRBJ2-1): DSGVTQTPKHLITATGQRVTLRCSPRSGDLSVYWYQQSLDQGLQFLIQYYNGEERAKGNILERFSAQQFPDLHSELNLSSLELGDSALYFCASSRDAGTYNEQFFGPGTRLTVL.

This clonotype is called medium-sized based on its frequency. The chain has TRBV7-2 and TRBJ2-5; TCRdb's D gene call, TRBD2, goes unchecked for lack of DNA. Germline lookup yields CDR1 SGHTA and CDR2 FQGNSA. This CDR3 has 17 amino acids. This CDR3 reads CASSLRPGTILQETQYF.

Measured by frequency, this clonotype is large. The chain employs TRBV20-1 and TRBJ1-2; TCRdb designates TRBD1, a call that cannot be tested without DNA. CDR1 and CDR2 (germline): DFQATT, SNEGSKA (reference sequence). CDR3 length equals 15 residues. The CDR3 is CSARKGTGVSYGYTF.